This T cell receptor (beta chain) was recorded in a study of blood T cells in healthy people across ages. Study outcomes and limitations: Researchers judged that diversity estimates from one million T cells fell short of true values.

This clonotype was observed a handful of times. The antigen remains undetermined. A J-beta primer mix and a sample-barcoded 5' primer were used in a second PCR of about 7 to 12 cycles. TCRdb ran MiXCR on the 5' RACE reads and lists one entry per CDR3 protein. The sample shows around 1,900,000 distinct CDR3 sequences, about two fifths of them seen only once. CDR1 ENHRY and CDR2 SYGVKD come from the germline V gene. This CDR3 is 16 amino acids long. The ends were cut back, 2 bases at V and 2 bases at J, with 15 bases in the middle. The clonotype was recovered from a human donor in good health. The V gene is TRBV10-3, the J gene TRBJ1-2; unclear D gene. Sequenced sample: blood. The CDR3 is CAISEDGTGGNYGYTF. DNA for the CDR3: TGTGCCATCAGTGAGGACGGTACGGGAGGGAACTATGGCTACACCTTC.